Presented here are 31 T cell receptor beta chains from one specimen sequenced in a study of beta chain features in type 1 diabetes. cDNA synthesis used the whole RNA isolate, giving expressed TCRB sequences. The assay was immunoSEQ multiplex PCR, and TCRdb's table has in-frame clones only and misses some. The data show around 140,000 clones, about 10% seen once. Sequenced material: naive CD4+ T cells from blood. Receptor source: a man aged 18 to 35 in good health.

The V and J genes are TRBV10-3 and TRBJ2-7; tentative D call: TRBD2 (6 bases). This CDR3 contains 14 residues. V gave up 10 bases and J gave up 2 bases, with 18 bases separating them. CDR1 and CDR2 from the germline V gene are ENHRY and SYGVKD. This CDR3 reads CATMPGVGAYEQYF. The CDR3 DNA sequence: TGTGCCACTATGCCGGGGGTGGGGGCCTACGAGCAGTACTTC.

This clone was seen more than once but under ten times. The gene calls are TRBV10-2 and TRBJ2-7; perhaps TRBD1 as D (5 bases). This CDR3 comprises 13 residues. Germline CDR1 and CDR2: WSHSY and SAAADI. V was cut by 5 bases and J by 7 bases, with 15 bases left in between. In nucleotides, the CDR3 is TGCGCCAGCAGTTATCAGGGAAATGGTGAGCAGTACTTC. It translates to CASSYQGNGEQYF.

The chain recombines TRBV7-8 with TRBJ2-2, with 7 nucleotides matching TRBD1. V lost 3 bases to trimming and J lost 9 bases; unmatched junction nucleotides: 10. CDR1 is SGHVS, CDR2 FQNEAQ, per germline. This CDR3 contains 15 residues. The CDR3 coding sequence is TGTGCCAGCAGCTTCCCCCAACAGGGGATGTGGGAGCTGTTTTTT. Protein sequence: CASSFPQQGMWELFF. Supplemented by reference TRBV7-8 and TRBJ2-2, the full variable domain reads GAGVSQSPRYKVAKRGQDVALRCDPISGHVSLFWYQQALGQGPEFLTYFQNEAQLDKSGLPSDRFFAERPEGSVSTLKIQRTQQEDSAVYLCASSFPQQGMWELFFGEGSRLTVL.

This clone was counted a few times. The rearrangement links TRBV5-1 to TRBJ2-1; 11 bases map to TRBD2. The CDR3 contains 17 residues. The germline CDR1 and CDR2 sequences are SGHRS and YFSETQ. The junction had 9 bases not matched to a gene; V was cut back by 4 bases and J by 3 bases. CDR3 nucleotides: TGCGCCAGCAGCATCTCCCCCCTAGCGGGGGGCTACAATGAGCAGTTCTTC. Protein: CASSISPLAGGYNEQFF.

The chain uses TRBV19 and TRBJ2-5, with D perhaps matching TRBD1 (6 bases). Germline V gene lookup returns CDR1 LNHDA and CDR2 SQIVND (reference sequence). The CDR3 totals 16 residues. V lost 3 bases and J lost 2, with 16 bases in between. Here the CDR3 DNA reads TGTGCCAGTAGTATCTTCCACACCGGGACACAAGAGACCCAGTACTTC. It is translated as CASSIFHTGTQETQYF.

This clone was recorded a few times. This chain links TRBV7-2 with TRBJ2-5, with D hard to call. The germline V gene has CDR1 SGHTA and CDR2 FQGNSA. Between the trimmed V and J ends, which lost 3 bases and 5 bases, there was a span of 7 bases. There are 12 residues in the CDR3. Here the CDR3 DNA reads TGTGCCAGCAGCTTTCTTCGTGAGACCCAGTACTTC. This translates into CASSFLRETQYF.

This chain uses TRBV18 with TRBJ2-3; D is possibly TRBD2 (6 bases). The length of the CDR3 is 15 residues. Trimming pared 3 bases from V and 0 bases from J, leaving 10 bases between. Germline CDR1 KGHSH, CDR2 LQKENI. CDR3 bases: TGTGCCAGCTCACCGCCTAGCGTTAGCACAGATACGCAGTATTTT. It encodes CASSPPSVSTDTQYF.

V and J are TRBV5-1 and TRBJ2-5; 11 bases line up with TRBD2. Trimming cost V 4 bases and J 10 bases; bases outside gene matches: 6. The CDR3 covers 13 residues. Germline CDR1 reads SGHRS; CDR2 reads YFSETQ. The CDR3 sequence is CASSQSSGGRQYF. The CDR3 nucleotides read TGCGCCAGCAGCCAATCTAGCGGGGGGCGCCAGTACTTC.

This clone has more than one count but fewer than ten. V gene TRBV30 combines with J gene TRBJ1-5, with TRBD1 as a possible D gene (5 bases). The CDR3 sequence is 13 residues long. CDR1 and CDR2 from the germline V gene are GTSNPN and SVGIG (reference sequence). Deletions cut 3 bases from V and 6 bases from J, with 12 bases between. The CDR3 sequence is CAWSPAGGQPQHF. CDR3 DNA sequence: TGTGCCTGGAGCCCCGCGGGGGGTCAGCCCCAGCATTTT.

This chain links TRBV21-1 with TRBJ1-4; the table's D call TRBD1 went unverified against the DNA. TRBV21-1 is termed a pseudogene. CDR3 length: 16 residues. The CDR3 nucleotides are TGTGCCAGCAGCGGAAGGAAGGCAGGGGTTTACGAAAAACTGTTTTTT. Its translation: CASSGRKAGVYEKLFF.

This clone was counted only a few times. The gene calls are TRBV4-3 and TRBJ2-3, with 12 bases lining up with TRBD2. The V segment lost 0 bases and the J segment 2 bases; nucleotides outside the gene matches: 3. Germline V gene lookup returns CDR1 LGHNA and CDR2 YSLEER. The CDR3 consists of 17 residues. The CDR3: CASSQEGLAGNTDTQYF. As DNA, the CDR3 is TGCGCCAGCAGCCAAGAAGGACTAGCGGGGAACACAGATACGCAGTATTTT.

This clone was counted a few times. The CDR3 here is CASSLSWAGYNEQFF. For the CDR3, the DNA is TGTGCCAGCAGCTTAAGCTGGGCAGGCTACAATGAGCAGTTCTTC. The chain employs TRBV7-2 and TRBJ2-1; D not certain. The germline gives CDR1 SGHTA, CDR2 FQGNSA. Trimming shortened V by 2 bases and J by 3 bases, and 11 bases separated the two germline ends. The CDR3 contains 15 residues.

The chain recombines TRBV11-2 with TRBJ1-1; 12 bases are a match to TRBD1. CDR1 is SGHAT, CDR2 FQNNGV, per germline. Trimming removed 4 bases from V and 7 bases from J; junction bases left unmatched: 4. This CDR3 spans 14 amino acids. CDR3 region: CASSWGQGAVEAFF. The CDR3 region has the DNA TGTGCCAGCAGCTGGGGACAGGGGGCGGTTGAAGCTTTCTTT. The whole variable domain, filled in from reference TRBV11-2 and TRBJ1-1, reads EAGVAQSPRYKIIEKRQSVAFWCNPISGHATLYWYQQILGQGPKLLIQFQNNGVVDDSQLPKDRFSAERLKGVDSTLKIQPAKLEDSAVYLCASSWGQGAVEAFFGQGTRLTVV.

The gene calls are TRBV5-6 and TRBJ2-5; 13 positions match TRBD2. Unmatched junction bases numbered 5, after V lost 3 bases and J lost 0 bases. The germline CDR1 and CDR2 sequences are SGHDT and YYEEEE. This CDR3 is 17 amino acids long. Written as DNA, the CDR3 is TGTGCCAGCAGCTCAGGGACTAGCGGGGCTCACCAAGAGACCCAGTACTTC. It encodes CASSSGTSGAHQETQYF.

The chain joins TRBV30 to TRBJ1-5; D ambiguous. This CDR3 spans 18 amino acids. Between the trimmed V and J ends, which lost 4 bases and 2 bases, there was a span of 24 bases. The germline CDR1 and CDR2 sequences are GTSNPN and SVGIG (reference sequence). CDR3 loop: CAWTKTEDGRRGNQPQHF. CDR3 DNA sequence: TGTGCCTGGACCAAAACGGAGGACGGCAGGCGGGGCAATCAGCCCCAGCATTTT.

In its sample, this clone was seen a few times. The chain links TRBV14 to TRBJ2-7, with a weak D call TRBD1 (6 bases). With 2 bases removed from V and 6 bases from J, the gap between germline ends came to 14 bases. Germline V gene sequence: CDR1 SGHDN, CDR2 FVKESK. This CDR3 has 14 residues. The CDR3 sequence is CASSQLTGLSEQYF. In DNA, the CDR3 is TGTGCCAGCAGCCAACTTACAGGGCTTAGCGAGCAGTACTTC.

A few counts support this clone. Here the CDR3 DNA reads TGTGCCAGCAAAAGGACAGGGTTAAACAATGAGCAGTTCTTC. Protein product: CASKRTGLNNEQFF. The rearrangement joins TRBV2 to TRBJ2-1, with 8 bases identical to TRBD1. J gave up 5 bases and V 7 bases, and 7 bases lay outside the gene matches. The germline V gene encodes CDR1 SNHLY and CDR2 FYNNEI. The CDR3 length is 14 residues.

As concerns this clone: The sample carries other DNA sequences with the same CDR3. The chain has TRBV6-6 and TRBJ1-6, with a tentative D call TRBD1 (6 bases). V lost 7 bases, J lost 6 bases, and 13 bases lay in between. CDR3 length equals 14 residues. CDR1 and CDR2 from the germline V gene are MNHNY and SVGAGI (reference sequence). The CDR3, as DNA: TGTGCCAGCAACTTGGACAGTACTAATTCACCCCTCCACTTT. Protein: CASNLDSTNSPLHF.

V gene TRBV7-2 combines with J gene TRBJ2-2; maybe TRBD1 (5 bases). V dropped 2 bases and J dropped 6 bases, with 13 bases sitting between them. The CDR3 has 15 amino acids. The germline CDR1 and CDR2 sequences are SGHTA and FQGNSA. The CDR3 DNA follows: TGTGCCAGCAGCTTATTTACCAGGGTGCCCGGGGAGCTGTTTTTT. Translation gives CASSLFTRVPGELFF. Drawing the rest from reference TRBV7-2 and TRBJ2-2, the complete variable domain is GAGVSQSPSNKVTEKGKDVELRCDPISGHTALYWYRQSLGQGLEFLIYFQGNSAPDKSGLPSDRFSAERTGGSVSTLTIQRTQQEDSAVYLCASSLFTRVPGELFFGEGSRLTVL.

The rearrangement joins TRBV11-2 to TRBJ1-2, with 8 bases that match TRBD1. The CDR3 totals 13 residues. Germline V gene lookup returns CDR1 SGHAT and CDR2 FQNNGV. V trimming: 6 bases; J trimming: 4 bases; junction bases outside the gene matches: 4. The CDR3 spells CASSRDRSYGYTF. CDR3 DNA sequence: TGTGCCAGCAGTCGGGACAGGAGCTATGGCTACACCTTC.

This chain links TRBV7-9 with TRBJ2-2; possibly TRBD2 for D (5 bases). Per the germline V gene, CDR1 is SEHNR and CDR2 is FQNEAQ (reference sequence). V lost 3 bases and J lost 5, with 16 bases in between. The CDR3 totals 16 residues. The CDR3: CASSFQRRGSTGELFF. The CDR3 DNA reads as TGTGCCAGCAGCTTCCAGCGAAGAGGGTCAACCGGGGAGCTGTTTTTT.

This rearrangement joins TRBV4-2 to TRBJ2-5, with D maybe TRBD2 (7 bases). V was clipped by 1 base and J by 5 bases, with 17 bases between them. The CDR3 consists of 16 residues. Germline V CDR1 and CDR2: LGHNA, YNFKEQ. Written as DNA, the CDR3 is TGTGCCAGCAGCCAAGTAGGGGGGGGGCTTGGGGAGACCCAGTACTTC. This encodes CASSQVGGGLGETQYF.

The chain has TRBV2 and TRBJ1-1; a possible D gene is TRBD1 (5 bases). CDR1 is SNHLY and CDR2 is FYNNEI in the germline V gene. The germline V and J ends were trimmed by 5 bases and 6 bases, with 13 bases remaining between them. There are 13 residues in the CDR3. CDR3 nucleotide sequence: TGTGCCAGCAGTCAAACCGGGGGACCTGAAGCTTTCTTT. This encodes CASSQTGGPEAFF. Combining the CDR3 with reference TRBV2 and TRBJ1-1 gives the whole variable domain EPEVTQTPSHQVTQMGQEVILRCVPISNHLYFYWYRQILGQKVEFLVSFYNNEISEKSEIFDDQFSVERPDGSNFTLKIRSTKLEDSAMYFCASSQTGGPEAFFGQGTRLTVV.

This clone came up a few times. The chain recombines TRBV7-2 with TRBJ2-1, with TRBD2 identical over 13 bases. The V segment lost 3 bases and the J segment 15 bases; nucleotides outside the gene matches: 8. CDR1 and CDR2 (germline): SGHTA, FQGNSA. The CDR3 contains 14 residues. This CDR3 reads CASSFGLAGVPPFF. For the CDR3, the DNA is TGTGCCAGCAGCTTCGGACTAGCGGGGGTCCCGCCGTTCTTC.

This clone was seen a handful of times. The chain carries TRBV4-2 and TRBJ1-6; the D is unclear. The CDR3 is 15 amino acids. V lost 0 bases, J lost 5 bases, and 8 bases lay in between. Germline V gene lookup returns CDR1 LGHNA and CDR2 YNFKEQ. The CDR3 DNA reads as TGTGCCAGCAGCCAAGATGGTCTAGATAATTCACCCCTCCACTTT. This translates into CASSQDGLDNSPLHF.

This clone was seen a handful of times. CDR3 nucleotide sequence: TGTGCCAGCAGTGGGTCGTCAGTCTATAATTCACCCCTCCACTTT. It encodes CASSGSSVYNSPLHF. The chain is built from TRBV2 and TRBJ1-6; D not certain. This CDR3 region has 15 residues. The V gene lost 4 bases and the J gene lost 3 bases, with 10 bases spanning the gap. The V gene's germline CDR1 is SNHLY and CDR2 FYNNEI.

The rearrangement uses TRBV4-3 and TRBJ2-3; a possible D gene is TRBD1 (6 bases). The CDR3 is made up of 13 amino acids. Germline values: CDR1 LGHNA, CDR2 YSLEER. V was shortened by 2 bases and J by 9 bases, with 12 bases between the two germline ends. Written as DNA, the CDR3 is TGCGCCAGCAGCCAATTGACAGGCCAAACGCAGTATTTT. Protein sequence: CASSQLTGQTQYF.

A few counts support this clone. The chain couples TRBV11-3 to TRBJ2-1, with D possibly TRBD2 on 7 matching bases. Germline V gives CDR1 SGHNT, CDR2 YENEEA. V was shortened by 5 bases and J by 7 bases, with 12 bases between the two germline ends. This CDR3 contains 13 residues. The CDR3 DNA reads as TGTGCCAGCAGCCCGGGGGGCACGAATGAGCAGTTCTTC. Translated, it gives CASSPGGTNEQFF.

The V and J genes are TRBV4-2 and TRBJ1-1; TRBD1 might be the D (6 bases). CDR3 length: 16 residues. The germline V gene encodes CDR1 LGHNA and CDR2 YNFKEQ. Trimming took off 0 bases at V and 0 bases at J, with 11 bases between the two ends. The CDR3 spells CASSQETYRVNTEAFF. The CDR3 DNA reads TGTGCCAGCAGCCAAGAAACGTACAGGGTGAACACTGAAGCTTTCTTT.

V gene TRBV7-3 combines with J gene TRBJ2-7, with a weak D call TRBD2 (5 bases). The V end lost 6 bases, the J end lost 0 bases, and 15 bases lay between the germline ends. The CDR3 extends over 15 amino acids. The germline V gene encodes CDR1 SGHTA and CDR2 FQGTGA. CDR3 protein: CASSPRTGSSYEQYF. In nucleotides, the CDR3 is TGTGCCAGCAGTCCTAGGACGGGGAGCTCCTACGAGCAGTACTTC. The entire variable domain, with the rest obtained from reference TRBV7-3 and TRBJ2-7, is as follows: GAGVSQTPSNKVTEKGKYVELRCDPISGHTALYWYRQSLGQGPEFLIYFQGTGAADDSGLPNDRFFAVRPEGSVSTLKIQRTERGDSAVYLCASSPRTGSSYEQYFGPGTRLTVT.

The V and J genes are TRBV11-3 and TRBJ2-7; 8 bases match TRBD1. Germline loops: CDR1 SGHNT, CDR2 YENEEA. The ends lost 5 bases at V and 5 bases at J; junction bases unmatched: 8. The CDR3 is 14 residues long. The CDR3 here is CASSTRTGSNEQYF. The CDR3 nucleotides are TGTGCCAGCAGCACCCGGACAGGGTCGAACGAGCAGTACTTC.